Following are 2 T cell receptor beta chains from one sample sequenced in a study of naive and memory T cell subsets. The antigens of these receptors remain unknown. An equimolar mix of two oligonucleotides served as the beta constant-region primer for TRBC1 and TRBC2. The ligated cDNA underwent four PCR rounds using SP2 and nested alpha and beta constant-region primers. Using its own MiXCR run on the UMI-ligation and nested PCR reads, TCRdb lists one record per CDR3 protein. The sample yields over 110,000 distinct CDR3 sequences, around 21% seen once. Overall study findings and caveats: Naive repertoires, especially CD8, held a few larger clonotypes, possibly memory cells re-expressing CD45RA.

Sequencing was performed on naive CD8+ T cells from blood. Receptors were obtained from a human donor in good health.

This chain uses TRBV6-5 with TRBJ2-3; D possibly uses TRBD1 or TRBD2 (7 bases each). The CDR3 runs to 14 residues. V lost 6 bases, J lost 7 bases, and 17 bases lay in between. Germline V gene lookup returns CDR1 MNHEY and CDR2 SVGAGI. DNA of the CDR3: TGTGCCAGCAGCAGGGGGGAGGGCCGTCATACGCAGTATTTT. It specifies CASSRGEGRHTQYF.

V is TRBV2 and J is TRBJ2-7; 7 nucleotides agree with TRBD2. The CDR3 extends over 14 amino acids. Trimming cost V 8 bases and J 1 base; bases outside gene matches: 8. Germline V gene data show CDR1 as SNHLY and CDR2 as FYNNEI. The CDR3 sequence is CASRWPGGSYEQYF. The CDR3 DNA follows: TGTGCCAGCCGCTGGCCGGGGGGTTCCTACGAGCAGTACTTC.